Each of the 18 T cell receptor beta chains below was sequenced from the same sample in a study of cytomegalovirus exposure and HLA in healthy donors. The PCR employed 60 Vbeta primers together with 13 Jbeta primers. This table comes from immunoSEQ multiplex PCR, and its TCRdb copy is limited to in-frame clones, with some not included. The sample consists of about 110,000 clones, roughly 82% of them appearing once. Sequenced sample: PBMCs. These receptor sequences come from a man aged 30 to 45 in good health and CMV-seropositive.

This clone was observed a handful of times. The V call is TRBV10-3, the J call TRBJ1-2, with 8 bases fitting TRBD1. This CDR3 contains 18 residues. Germline V gives CDR1 ENHRY, CDR2 SYGVKD. The J segment lost 0 bases and the V segment lost 3 bases, leaving 12 bases of the junction unmatched. CDR3 sequence: CAISEIILGQASNYGYTF. The CDR3 DNA is TGTGCCATCAGTGAAATTATTTTGGGACAGGCGTCTAACTATGGCTACACCTTC.

The CDR3 nucleotides read TGCGCCAGCAGCCCTGCGGGACAGGGGGCGGCTAATGGCTACACCTTC. Protein: CASSPAGQGAANGYTF. The V call is TRBV4-1, the J call TRBJ1-2; 12 bases map to TRBD1. The J segment lost 6 bases and the V segment lost 4 bases, leaving 9 bases of the junction unmatched. This CDR3 is 16 amino acids long. Germline CDR1 MGHRA, CDR2 YSYEKL.

The rearrangement uses TRBV19 and TRBJ1-1; 9 bases map to TRBD1. The trim removed 4 bases at V and 0 bases at J, leaving 6 bases unmatched. Germline CDR1 reads LNHDA; CDR2 reads SQIVND (reference sequence). The CDR3 is 16 amino acids. The CDR3 reads CASSKGQGLMNTEAFF. The CDR3 DNA sequence: TGTGCCAGTAGTAAGGGACAGGGACTGATGAACACTGAAGCTTTCTTT.

The chain combines TRBV19 with TRBJ1-5, with TRBD1 as a possible D gene (5 bases). The V and J ends lost 1 base and 7 bases respectively, with 20 bases between them. The V gene's germline CDR1 is LNHDA and CDR2 SQIVND (reference sequence). The CDR3 covers 17 residues. The chain's CDR3 is CASSIVFSGGKIQPQHF. As DNA, the CDR3 is TGTGCCAGTAGTATAGTTTTCAGTGGGGGGAAAATCCAGCCCCAGCATTTT.

CDR3 DNA: TGTGCCAGCAGCGACGACAGCTCCTATAATTCACCCCTCCACTTT. It codes for CASSDDSSYNSPLHF. The chain carries TRBV9 and TRBJ1-6, with D possibly TRBD1 on 5 matching bases. V shed 3 bases and J shed 0 bases, with 7 bases lying between them. CDR3 length equals 15 residues. The germline gives CDR1 SGDLS, CDR2 YYNGEE.

The CDR3, as DNA: TGCAGCCCGGGAGCAGATTACAATGAGCAGTTCTTC. This gives the protein CSPGADYNEQFF. The chain recombines TRBV29-1 with TRBJ2-1, with D possibly being TRBD2 (6 bases). CDR1 and CDR2 (germline): SQVTM, ANQGSEA. This CDR3 has 12 amino acids. V dropped 8 bases and J dropped 4 bases, with 12 bases sitting between them.

As for this clone: The junction departs from germline at one end; a sequencing error may be responsible. The chain combines TRBV7-9 with TRBJ2-7; 10 bases agree with TRBD2. The germline V gene encodes CDR1 SEHNR and CDR2 FQNEAQ (reference sequence). This CDR3 has 17 residues. The CDR3 DNA sequence: TGTTCCAGCAGCTTAGTCCCCAGAACTAGCGGGACCTACGAGCAGTACTTC. This codes for CSSSLVPRTSGTYEQYF. The entire variable domain, with the rest obtained from reference TRBV7-9 and TRBJ2-7, is as follows: DTGVSQNPRHKITKRGQNVTFRCDPISEHNRLYWYRQTLGQGPEFLTYFQNEAQLEKSRLLSDRFSAERPKGSFSTLEIQRTEQGDSAMYLCSSSLVPRTSGTYEQYFGPGTRLTVT.

This chain joins TRBV5-1 and TRBJ2-1; TRBD1 matches 9 bases. V shed 4 bases, J shed 3 bases, and the junction held 8 bases outside the gene matches. Germline V CDR1 and CDR2: SGHRS, YFSETQ. The CDR3 has 16 amino acids. The CDR3: CASSQPTGGVYNEQFF. As DNA, the CDR3 is TGCGCCAGCAGCCAACCTACAGGGGGCGTCTACAATGAGCAGTTCTTC.

This clone showed up just a few times. The rearrangement uses TRBV7-8 and TRBJ1-1, with TRBD1 identical over 11 bases. The germline gives CDR1 SGHVS, CDR2 FQNEAQ. The CDR3 runs to 13 residues. The V and J ends lost 4 bases and 12 bases, in that order; junction bases with no gene match: 7. In nucleotides, the CDR3 is TGTGCCAGCAGCTGGGACAGGGGGGTAGGAACTTTCTTT. Its protein is CASSWDRGVGTFF.

The rearrangement joins TRBV5-6 to TRBJ1-3; a possible D gene is TRBD1 (5 bases). V was shortened by 3 bases and J by 0 bases, with 13 bases between the two germline ends. The CDR3 is 16 residues long. Germline V gene sequence: CDR1 SGHDT, CDR2 YYEEEE. The DNA for the CDR3 is TGTGCCAGCAGCTCCTGGGGCCGGATCTCTGGAAACACCATATATTTT. The encoded protein is CASSSWGRISGNTIYF.

In its sample, this clone was seen once. V is TRBV7-2 and J is TRBJ2-3; 12 bases are shared with TRBD2. The CDR3 length is 16 residues. J was trimmed by 5 bases and V by 5 bases; bases with no gene match: 8. Looked up from germline, CDR1 is SGHTA and CDR2 is FQGNSA. CDR3 in DNA: TGTGCCAGCAGCGAGGAACTAGCGGGGGGAGGAGATACGCAGTATTTT. The encoded protein is CASSEELAGGGDTQYF.

This clone has a handful of counts. V and J are TRBV10-1 and TRBJ2-2; maybe TRBD2 (5 bases). This CDR3 region has 15 residues. The V end lost 6 bases, the J end lost 1 base, and 12 bases lay between the germline ends. CDR1 is WNHNN and CDR2 is SYGVQD in the germline V gene (reference sequence). CDR3 in DNA: TGCGCCAGCAGGTGGTCGGGGAGGAACACCGGGGAGCTGTTTTTT. This translates into CASRWSGRNTGELFF.

The chain is built from TRBV5-1 and TRBJ1-6; D is undetermined. V lost 0 bases and J 10 bases, leaving 8 bases between the germline ends. This CDR3 has 13 amino acids. Germline V gene data show CDR1 as SGHRS and CDR2 as YFSETQ. The CDR3 is CASSLEENSPLHF. The CDR3 DNA reads TGCGCCAGCAGCTTGGAGGAGAACTCACCCCTCCACTTT.

V usage is TRBV5-1 and J usage is TRBJ2-5, with 7 bases that match TRBD1. Per germline, CDR1 SGHRS and CDR2 YFSETQ. CDR3 length: 16 residues. The J segment lost 2 bases and the V segment lost 0 bases, leaving 7 bases of the junction unmatched. Here the CDR3 reads CASSLGQGVMQETQYF. In nucleotides, the CDR3 is TGCGCCAGCAGCTTGGGGCAGGGGGTAATGCAAGAGACCCAGTACTTC.

The chain employs TRBV2 and TRBJ1-2; the match to TRBD1 covers 9 bases. Trimming at V came to 7 bases and at J to 3 bases, leaving 6 bases not matched to a gene. CDR3 length equals 14 residues. Germline CDR1 reads SNHLY; CDR2 reads FYNNEI. The CDR3 bases are TGTGCCAGCACCCCGGGACAGGGAGACTATGGCTACACCTTC. Protein sequence: CASTPGQGDYGYTF.

The chain carries TRBV28 and TRBJ1-5; maybe TRBD1 (6 bases). CDR3 length: 14 amino acids. The germline V gene has CDR1 MDHEN and CDR2 SYDVKM. Trimming removed 1 base at V and 6 bases at J, with 10 bases between. CDR3 protein: CASSLSGVSQPQHF. DNA of the CDR3: TGTGCCAGCAGTTTATCAGGGGTTAGTCAGCCCCAGCATTTT.

The chain carries TRBV4-1 and TRBJ2-7; D call uncertain. CDR3 length: 16 amino acids. Germline CDR1 and CDR2: MGHRA and YSYEKL. Deletions cut 0 bases from V and 1 base from J, with 13 bases between. CDR3 residues: CASSQDWPGSSYEQYF. DNA of the CDR3: TGCGCCAGCAGCCAAGATTGGCCAGGCTCATCCTACGAGCAGTACTTC.

The rearrangement links TRBV28 to TRBJ1-2; 10 bases align to TRBD1. This CDR3 is 16 amino acids long. With V trimmed by 4 bases and J by 5 bases, 10 bases remained unmatched. Germline-derived CDR1 and CDR2 are MDHEN and SYDVKM. The DNA for the CDR3 is TGTGCCAGCAGTTCCGAGCAGACGGGACAGGGGTATGGCTACACCTTC. Protein sequence: CASSSEQTGQGYGYTF.